This T cell receptor (beta chain) was sequenced during a study of blood T cell repertoires in COVID-19. On the study more broadly: There were acute and convalescent COVID-19 samples, and they came from the United States, Italy and Spain.

Per the original methods: Scientists estimated how many nucleated cells there were by amplifying reference gene primers. TCRdb's table, derived via immunoSEQ multiplex PCR, lists solely in-frame clones and lacks some. The DNA gave D and trimming, while V, J and clone size come from that table. The table has about 94,000 clones, 80% seen once. Germline V CDR1 and CDR2: GTSNPN, SVGIG (reference sequence). The CDR3 contains 15 residues. After removal of 4 bases from V and 4 bases from J, the junction contained 10 bases not matched to a gene. The chain links TRBV30 to TRBJ2-1; 7 bases agree with TRBD1. Input material: peripheral blood. The receptor's source is a human donor in a cohort sampled during active COVID-19. CDR3 nucleotides: TGTGCCTGGAACCAAAGGCACAGGGGATACAATGAGCAGTTCTTC. Translation gives CAWNQRHRGYNEQFF. The full variable domain, completed using reference TRBV30 and TRBJ2-1, is SQTIHQWPATLVQPVGSPLSLECTVEGTSNPNLYWYRQAAGRGLQLLFYSVGIGQISSEVPQNLSASRPQDRQFILSSKKLLLSDSGFYLCAWNQRHRGYNEQFFGPGTRLTVL.